A single sample is the source of the 24 T cell receptor beta chains below, sequenced in a study of blood T cell repertoires in COVID-19 (dated by TCRdb to the early 2020s). Libraries were constructed by the immunoSEQ multiplex PCR assay. The immuneACCESS repertoire file appears here via TCRdb, limited to in-frame rearrangements. These files lack a portion of the clones; in checked studies, under half of the deficit traces to unresolved V genes, and the cause of the others is not known. Present in this sample are 180,000 or so clones, approximately 83% of which were seen just once. Under 3.5% of the sample is taken by the ten largest. The source material was peripheral blood. The source of these receptors is a man aged 55 to 70 with acute or convalescent COVID-19.

The rearrangement uses TRBV6-5 and TRBJ1-6; D is unresolved. The CDR3 is made up of 14 amino acids. Germline assignment: CDR1 MNHEY and CDR2 SVGAGI. The ends were cut back, 7 bases at V and 8 bases at J, with 15 bases in the middle. CDR3 bases: TGTGCCAGCACCTCCGAAGACGGGTATTCACCCCTCCACTTT. It encodes CASTSEDGYSPLHF.

This clone has a handful of counts. V gene TRBV4-2 combines with J gene TRBJ2-1, with TRBD2 matching over 10 bases. The germline gives CDR1 LGHNA, CDR2 YNFKEQ. The CDR3 consists of 15 residues. The trim removed 2 bases at V and 6 bases at J, leaving 4 bases unmatched. This CDR3 is CASSQIAGGINEQFF. The CDR3 DNA reads as TGTGCCAGCAGCCAAATAGCGGGAGGCATCAATGAGCAGTTCTTC.

This rearrangement joins TRBV3-1 (or the pseudogene TRBV3-2) to TRBJ2-1, with D perhaps matching TRBD2 (5 bases). Trimming cost V 6 bases and J 0 bases, with 15 bases left between them. From germline, CDR1 is LGHDT and CDR2 YNNKEL (reference sequence). This CDR3 contains 16 residues. The CDR3 region has the DNA TGTGCCAGCAGTCTTATGGAGCGGAGCTCCTACAATGAGCAGTTCTTC. It yields the protein CASSLMERSSYNEQFF.

The count of this clone is one. The chain combines TRBV5-1 with TRBJ1-4, with D possibly matching TRBD1 (5 bases). V shed 2 bases and J shed 5 bases, with 10 bases lying between them. The germline V gene encodes CDR1 SGHRS and CDR2 YFSETQ. The CDR3 runs 14 residues. CDR3 loop: CASSFGSGNEKLFF. In DNA form, the CDR3 reads TGCGCCAGCAGCTTTGGGTCAGGGAATGAAAAACTGTTTTTT.

The chain is built from TRBV27 and TRBJ2-1; 7 bases agree with TRBD2. The CDR3 spans 14 residues. CDR1 and CDR2 from the germline V gene are MNHEY and SMNVEV (reference sequence). The V gene end was trimmed by 5 bases and the J gene end by 8 bases; junction bases not matched to a gene: 9. As DNA, the CDR3 is TGTGCCAGCAGTCCCTGGACTAGGAGCGATGAGCAGTTCTTC. Translated, it gives CASSPWTRSDEQFF.

The chain couples TRBV3-1 (or the pseudogene TRBV3-2) to TRBJ2-7, with TRBD2 matching 14 bases. The CDR3 is 16 residues long. Germline V gene lookup returns CDR1 LGHDT and CDR2 YNNKEL (reference sequence). V lost 3 bases and J lost 4; bases outside the gene matches: 5. This CDR3 is CASSQGTSGRPYEQYF. CDR3 in DNA: TGTGCCAGCAGCCAGGGGACTAGCGGGAGACCATACGAGCAGTACTTC.

The chain uses TRBV5-1 and TRBJ2-5; possible D gene TRBD2, 6 bases. Germline CDR1 SGHRS, CDR2 YFSETQ. Between the trimmed V and J ends, which lost 4 bases and 5 bases, there was a span of 15 bases. There are 14 residues in the CDR3. CDR3: CASSGGTEGETQYF. The CDR3 DNA sequence: TGCGCCAGCAGCGGCGGGACGGAGGGGGAGACCCAGTACTTC.

The V and J genes are TRBV7-3 and TRBJ2-7; D is possibly TRBD2 (7 bases). The CDR3 has 14 residues. With 6 bases removed from V and 0 bases from J, the gap between germline ends came to 12 bases. Germline CDR1 and CDR2: SGHTA and FQGTGA. CDR3 sequence: CASSLGGASYEQYF. The DNA for the CDR3 is TGTGCCAGCAGTCTAGGGGGGGCCTCCTACGAGCAGTACTTC.

The chain carries TRBV28 and TRBJ2-1; 11 bases are shared with TRBD2. Germline CDR1 MDHEN, CDR2 SYDVKM. Trimming at V came to 8 bases and at J to 12 bases, leaving 12 bases not matched to a gene. The CDR3 covers 14 residues. The CDR3 here is CASGPLLAGASQFF. CDR3 in DNA: TGTGCCAGCGGCCCATTACTAGCGGGAGCCTCGCAGTTCTTC.

The chain is built from TRBV5-1 and TRBJ1-2; D is ambiguous. The CDR3 is 13 residues long. V lost 2 bases to trimming and J lost 8 bases, with 13 bases between them. From germline, CDR1 is SGHRS and CDR2 YFSETQ. The CDR3 nucleotides read TGCGCCAGCAGCTTCACCGAGGCAGAGGGCTACACCTTC. The encoded protein is CASSFTEAEGYTF.

J is TRBJ1-1 and V is TRBV6-2 or TRBV6-3, with no clear D. The CDR3 covers 13 residues. V was trimmed by 6 bases and J by 6 bases, leaving 14 bases between them. CDR1 MNHEY and CDR2 SVGEGT come from the germline V gene. Written as DNA, the CDR3 is TGTGCCAGCAGCCCCCGTGTGTCGGCTGAAGCTTTCTTT. This translates into CASSPRVSAEAFF.

The V and J genes are TRBV9 and TRBJ1-4; 8 bases match TRBD1. This CDR3 spans 17 amino acids. Germline V CDR1 and CDR2: SGDLS, YYNGEE. V trimming: 2 bases; J trimming: 8 bases; junction bases outside the gene matches: 14. The chain's CDR3 is CASSVPRGKGDREKLFF. In DNA form, the CDR3 reads TGTGCCAGCAGCGTTCCACGGGGGAAGGGGGACAGGGAAAAACTGTTTTTT.

This chain uses TRBV18 with TRBJ2-2; 9 bases are shared with TRBD2. J lost 0 bases, V lost 4 bases, and 9 bases had no gene match. Germline CDR1 reads KGHSH; CDR2 reads LQKENI. The CDR3 is 18 amino acids. CDR3 in amino acids: CASSLTDSGSPNTGELFF. The CDR3 DNA follows: TGTGCCAGCTCACTTACCGATAGCGGGAGCCCGAACACCGGGGAGCTGTTTTTT. The entire variable domain, with the rest obtained from reference TRBV18 and TRBJ2-2, is as follows: NAGVMQNPRHLVRRRGQEARLRCSPMKGHSHVYWYRQLPEEGLKFMVYLQKENIIDESGMPKERFSAEFPKEGPSILRIQQVVRGDSAAYFCASSLTDSGSPNTGELFFGEGSRLTVL.

The rearrangement links TRBV2 to TRBJ2-3, with D possibly matching TRBD1 (6 bases). The CDR3 runs to 13 residues. From germline, CDR1 is SNHLY and CDR2 FYNNEI. V was trimmed by 5 bases and J by 6 bases, leaving 12 bases between them. The CDR3 loop reads CASSPTGMDTQYF. For the CDR3, the DNA is TGTGCCAGCAGTCCCACAGGGATGGATACGCAGTATTTT.

This chain joins TRBV7-9 and TRBJ1-3, with TRBD1 as a possible D gene (5 bases). From germline, CDR1 is SEHNR and CDR2 FQNEAQ (reference sequence). CDR3 size: 15 residues. V dropped 5 bases and J dropped 0 bases, with 11 bases sitting between them. The CDR3 region is CASSPGTYSGNTIYF. CDR3 nucleotides: TGTGCCAGCAGCCCAGGGACTTACTCTGGAAACACCATATATTTT.

The chain combines TRBV7-9 with TRBJ1-2; D unclear. Per the germline V gene, CDR1 is SEHNR and CDR2 is FQNEAQ (reference sequence). The germline V and J ends were trimmed by 4 bases and 6 bases, with 15 bases remaining between them. There are 14 residues in the CDR3. CDR3 sequence: CASSSWAGENGYTF. DNA of the CDR3: TGTGCCAGCAGCTCCTGGGCCGGGGAGAATGGCTACACCTTC.

The chain recombines TRBV5-1 with TRBJ2-5, with D possibly matching TRBD1 (6 bases). The germline V gene has CDR1 SGHRS and CDR2 YFSETQ. The CDR3 consists of 13 residues. V was clipped by 5 bases and J by 4 bases, with 12 bases between them. This chain's CDR3 is CASSPGVGETQYF. CDR3 coding DNA: TGCGCCAGCAGTCCAGGGGTTGGAGAGACCCAGTACTTC.

The genes are TRBV6-5 and TRBJ2-2; D is uncertain. Trimming removed 6 bases from V and 0 bases from J, with 8 bases in between. Per germline, CDR1 MNHEY and CDR2 SVGAGI. This CDR3 comprises 14 residues. The CDR3 reads CASRQVTNTGELFF. The CDR3 DNA reads as TGTGCCAGCAGGCAGGTTACGAACACCGGGGAGCTGTTTTTT.

The chain is built from TRBV27 and TRBJ2-5; 9 bases line up with TRBD2. J gave up 5 bases and V 4 bases, and 11 bases lay outside the gene matches. The CDR3 contains 16 residues. The germline V gene encodes CDR1 MNHEY and CDR2 SMNVEV (reference sequence). DNA for the CDR3: TGTGCCAGCAGTTCCCCCTGGCGGGGGGGAGGGGAGACCCAGTACTTC. Its translation is CASSSPWRGGGETQYF.

As concerns this clone: A read error may produce the germline difference seen at one junction end. CDR3 sequence: CASSATGAVGDTQYF. CDR3 bases: TGTGCTAGCAGCGCTACAGGGGCGGTGGGAGATACGCAGTATTTT. V is TRBV7-7 and J is TRBJ2-3; 7 bases are shared with TRBD1. The CDR3 extends over 15 amino acids. Germline lookup yields CDR1 SSHAT and CDR2 FNYEAQ (reference sequence).

This clone was recorded only once. The chain joins TRBV28 to TRBJ2-3; a weak D match, TRBD1 (6 bases). Germline V gives CDR1 MDHEN, CDR2 SYDVKM. V dropped 6 bases and J dropped 6 bases, with 16 bases sitting between them. The CDR3 runs to 14 residues. The CDR3 DNA follows: TGTGCCAGCAGCACCGACAGGTTCCCCGATACGCAGTATTTT. Amino acids: CASSTDRFPDTQYF. The variable domain in full, completed from reference TRBV28 and TRBJ2-3, reads DVKVTQSSRYLVKRTGEKVFLECVQDMDHENMFWYRQDPGLGLRLIYFSYDVKMKEKGDIPEGYSVSREKKERFSLILESASTNQTSMYLCASSTDRFPDTQYFGPGTRLTVL.

This chain joins TRBV7-2 and TRBJ2-5; no reliable D call. Trimming took 5 bases from V and 6 from J, leaving 10 bases between them. The CDR3 extends over 12 amino acids. Germline V CDR1 and CDR2: SGHTA, FQGNSA. CDR3 nucleotide sequence: TGTGCCAGCAGCCTACCTAAACAGACCCAGTACTTC. Its translation is CASSLPKQTQYF.

The V call is TRBV3-1 (or the pseudogene TRBV3-2), the J call TRBJ2-1; 7 nucleotides align to TRBD2. The germline V gene encodes CDR1 LGHDT and CDR2 YNNKEL (reference sequence). The CDR3 consists of 16 residues. Trimming cost V 2 bases and J 5 bases; bases outside gene matches: 9. The CDR3 DNA reads TGTGCCAGCAGCCAAATAGGCGGGAGTCTCCACAATGAGCAGTTCTTC. Its translation: CASSQIGGSLHNEQFF.

This chain links TRBV27 with TRBJ1-1; D is unresolved. The CDR3 extends over 15 amino acids. Germline V gives CDR1 MNHEY, CDR2 SMNVEV (reference sequence). V was pared by 4 bases and J by 0 bases, with 12 bases between. The CDR3 protein is CASSSSGLMNTEAFF. CDR3 nucleotides: TGTGCCAGCAGTTCGAGTGGACTCATGAACACTGAAGCTTTCTTT.